A selection of T cell receptor beta chains follows, all from one sample in a study of blood T cell repertoires in COVID-19. The method was immunoSEQ multiplex PCR; TCRdb's version includes in-frame clones alone and lacks a portion of them. This table holds 100,000 to 150,000 clones, roughly four fifths found once. The sequenced material came from peripheral blood. The receptors come from a woman in her fifties or sixties with acute or convalescent COVID-19. CDR3s leave out the opening cysteine and the closing phenylalanine or tryptophan.

>TRBV19|TRBJ1-1
ASSYRGGSTEAF
>TRBV9|TRBJ2-2
ASSPTKGVFSGELF
>TRBV19|TRBJ2-1
ASNRTSGEIYNEQF
>TRBV12-5|TRBJ1-5
ASGLDTGSQH
>TRBV2|TRBJ1-1
ASSDSRYTEAF
>TRBV3-1/TRBV3-2|TRBJ1-2
ASSFKRSPGQIFSARGYT
>TRBV2|TRBJ1-1
ASTESEGGTEAF
>TRBV10-3|TRBJ2-3
AIIEGPYKDTQY
>TRBV10-1|TRBJ2-1
ASSESGGLAVGEQF
>TRBV11-1|TRBJ2-7
ASSLQRSSYEQY
>TRBV2|TRBJ1-3
ASSEAQGVIGNTIY
>TRBV7-9|TRBJ1-6
ASSSPLQNSPLH